Each of the 11 T cell receptor beta chains below was sequenced from the same sample in a study of naive CD8 T cells in extremely preterm neonates (dated by TCRdb to 2016 to 2017). The library relied on the immunoSEQ multiplex PCR assay. The source is immuneACCESS, and TCRdb retained only in-frame sequences with V and J called. Part of the clones is not carried over; for the studies checked, unresolved V genes explain less than half of this, and the remainder is unexplained. In this sample the table shows roughly 5,200 clones, around 97% of which occur a single time. Together, the top ten hold 0.38% of the sample. Sequencing used naive CD8+ T cells from blood. The receptors shown here come from a human donor in good health.

The chain has TRBV18 and TRBJ2-2, with D possibly TRBD1 on 6 matching bases. The CDR3 is 15 residues long. CDR1 is KGHSH and CDR2 is LQKENI in the germline V gene. V was cut by 2 bases and J by 4 bases, with 11 bases left in between. CDR3 protein: CASSPSQGRTGELFF. The CDR3 nucleotides are TGTGCCAGCTCACCATCCCAGGGGCGCACCGGGGAGCTGTTTTTT. Using reference TRBV18 and TRBJ2-2 for the parts outside the CDR3, the full variable domain is NAGVMQNPRHLVRRRGQEARLRCSPMKGHSHVYWYRQLPEEGLKFMVYLQKENIIDESGMPKERFSAEFPKEGPSILRIQQVVRGDSAAYFCASSPSQGRTGELFFGEGSRLTVL.

The genes are TRBV11-3 and TRBJ1-1, with 11 bases fitting TRBD1. V lost 5 bases to trimming and J lost 1 base; unmatched junction nucleotides: 3. Germline CDR1 and CDR2: SGHNT and YENEEA. The CDR3 length is 15 residues. The CDR3 sequence: CASSRDRGGNTEAFF. DNA for the CDR3: TGTGCCAGCAGCCGGGACAGGGGGGGGAACACTGAAGCTTTCTTT.

This chain links TRBV7-2 with TRBJ2-3, with 7 bases identical to TRBD1. The germline CDR1 and CDR2 sequences are SGHTA and FQGNSA. The CDR3 runs 13 residues. Germline trimming cut 6 bases from V and 1 base from J; bases unmatched to any gene: 1. The CDR3 loop is CASSGTGTDTQYF. The CDR3 coding sequence is TGTGCCAGCAGTGGGACAGGCACAGATACGCAGTATTTT. Together with reference TRBV7-2 and TRBJ2-3, the CDR3 gives the full variable domain: GAGVSQSPSNKVTEKGKDVELRCDPISGHTALYWYRQSLGQGLEFLIYFQGNSAPDKSGLPSDRFSAERTGGSVSTLTIQRTQQEDSAVYLCASSGTGTDTQYFGPGTRLTVL.

The chain carries TRBV7-3 and TRBJ1-1; maybe TRBD1 (5 bases). The CDR3 contains 14 residues. Trimming removed 2 bases from V and 5 bases from J, with 12 bases in between. Per the germline V gene, CDR1 is SGHTA and CDR2 is FQGTGA. CDR3 loop: CASSLLGLGTEAFF. CDR3 DNA sequence: TGTGCCAGCAGCTTATTGGGGCTTGGGACTGAAGCTTTCTTT. The whole variable domain, filled in from reference TRBV7-3 and TRBJ1-1, reads GAGVSQTPSNKVTEKGKYVELRCDPISGHTALYWYRQSLGQGPEFLIYFQGTGAADDSGLPNDRFFAVRPEGSVSTLKIQRTERGDSAVYLCASSLLGLGTEAFFGQGTRLTVV.

The genes are TRBV27 and TRBJ1-2; TRBD1 agrees at 7 bases. There are 14 residues in the CDR3. Germline trimming cut 6 bases from V and 4 bases from J; bases unmatched to any gene: 8. Germline V lookup: CDR1 MNHEY, CDR2 SMNVEV (reference sequence). The CDR3 nucleotides are TGTGCCAGCAGCGAGCGACAGGGATTCTATGGCTACACCTTC. It translates to CASSERQGFYGYTF.

The genes are TRBV9 and TRBJ1-4, with D possibly matching TRBD1 (6 bases). Germline V lookup: CDR1 SGDLS, CDR2 YYNGEE. This CDR3 spans 16 amino acids. V gave up 0 bases and J gave up 8 bases, with 17 bases separating them. This chain's CDR3 is CASSVGGGLRGEKLFF. DNA of the CDR3: TGTGCCAGCAGCGTAGGGGGGGGCCTTCGGGGCGAAAAACTGTTTTTT.

The chain combines TRBV30 with TRBJ2-6; TRBD1 agrees at 7 bases. The CDR3 runs 17 residues. Unmatched junction bases numbered 17, after V lost 7 bases and J lost 5 bases. The germline V gene encodes CDR1 GTSNPN and CDR2 SVGIG (reference sequence). In DNA, the CDR3 is TGTGCCTACGTAACCGGGACAGAGTATCTCTGGGCCAACGTCCTGACTTTC. Residues: CAYVTGTEYLWANVLTF.

This chain links TRBV6-5 with TRBJ2-7, with 8 bases identical to TRBD1. The ends lost 6 bases at V and 6 bases at J; junction bases unmatched: 7. Germline CDR1 and CDR2: MNHEY and SVGAGI. This CDR3 has 13 amino acids. The CDR3, as DNA: TGTGCCAGCAGAAGAGAACAGGGGGGCGAGCAGTACTTC. Amino acid sequence: CASRREQGGEQYF.

The genes are TRBV19 and TRBJ1-1; D not certain. The CDR3 is made up of 15 amino acids. V lost 3 bases, J lost 5 bases, and 16 bases lay in between. The germline CDR1 and CDR2 sequences are LNHDA and SQIVND (reference sequence). CDR3 sequence reads: CASSIQRLLRTEAFF. The CDR3 bases are TGTGCCAGTAGTATCCAGCGACTTCTCCGGACTGAAGCTTTCTTT. The variable domain in full, with the rest retrieved from reference TRBV19 and TRBJ1-1, is DGGITQSPKYLFRKEGQNVTLSCEQNLNHDAMYWYRQDPGQGLRLIYYSQIVNDFQKGDIAEGYSVSREKKESFPLTVTSAQKNPTAFYLCASSIQRLLRTEAFFGQGTRLTVV.

The chain combines TRBV28 with TRBJ1-1, with 7 bases lining up with TRBD1. With 2 bases clipped from V and 12 bases from J, the junction kept 6 bases outside the gene matches. The germline gives CDR1 MDHEN, CDR2 SYDVKM. This CDR3 region has 12 residues. DNA of the CDR3: TGTGCCAGCAGTTTAGACGACAGGGAATCTTTCTTT. This gives the protein CASSLDDRESFF.

This clone was observed once. The chain has TRBV11-2 and TRBJ2-5; D is ambiguous. The J call is uncertain, as TRBJ2-7 better fits the DNA end. Germline loops: CDR1 SGHAT, CDR2 FQNNGV. The CDR3 is made up of 12 amino acids. The CDR3 bases are TGTGCCAGCAGCCGCAATATAAACGAGCAGTACTTC. This translates into CASSRNINEQYF.